The next 28 T cell receptor beta chains were all read from a single sample in a study of blood T cell repertoires in COVID-19. The assay was immunoSEQ multiplex PCR, and TCRdb's table has in-frame clones only and misses some. The repertoire holds roughly 88,000 clones, with around 90% as singletons. The sequencing sample was made of peripheral blood. The receptors derive from a woman aged 60-75 years with COVID-19, enrolled during active disease.

The chain employs TRBV28 and TRBJ2-4; the match to TRBD1 covers 8 bases. The CDR3 spans 15 residues. Unmatched junction bases numbered 5, after V lost 7 bases and J lost 0 bases. The germline V gene has CDR1 MDHEN and CDR2 SYDVKM. CDR3 protein: CASTTGGLAKNIQYF. CDR3 nucleotide sequence: TGTGCCAGCACAACAGGGGGACTAGCCAAAAACATTCAGTACTTC. The variable domain in full, with the rest retrieved from reference TRBV28 and TRBJ2-4, is DVKVTQSSRYLVKRTGEKVFLECVQDMDHENMFWYRQDPGLGLRLIYFSYDVKMKEKGDIPEGYSVSREKKERFSLILESASTNQTSMYLCASTTGGLAKNIQYFGAGTRLSVL.

The chain carries TRBV15 and TRBJ1-2; D is possibly TRBD1 (6 bases). The length of the CDR3 is 16 residues. Trimming left V 1 base short and J 3 bases short, with 15 bases between. CDR1 is LNHNV and CDR2 is YYDKDF in the germline V gene (reference sequence). This chain's CDR3 is CATSRAPRTEYYGYTF. The CDR3 DNA reads as TGTGCCACCAGCAGAGCTCCCAGGACAGAATACTATGGCTACACCTTC.

This chain connects TRBV7-2 to TRBJ2-7; D is tentatively TRBD1 or TRBD2 (7 bases each). The CDR3 totals 14 residues. With 4 bases removed from V and 7 bases from J, the gap between germline ends came to 17 bases. CDR1 is SGHTA, CDR2 FQGNSA, per germline. CDR3 loop: CASSSAGGAGEQYF. The CDR3 nucleotides are TGTGCCAGCAGCTCAGCAGGGGGGGCCGGGGAGCAGTACTTC. The full variable domain, with the rest looked up from reference TRBV7-2 and TRBJ2-7, is GAGVSQSPSNKVTEKGKDVELRCDPISGHTALYWYRQSLGQGLEFLIYFQGNSAPDKSGLPSDRFSAERTGGSVSTLTIQRTQQEDSAVYLCASSSAGGAGEQYFGPGTRLTVT.

V usage is TRBV12-3 or TRBV12-4 and J usage is TRBJ1-2; D possibly corresponds to TRBD1 (5 bases). The germline V and J ends were trimmed by 6 bases and 8 bases, with 13 bases remaining between them. The CDR3 runs 12 residues. The CDR3 coding sequence is TGTGCCAGCAGCCCGGGGGGGTTGGGCTACACCTTC. It is translated as CASSPGGLGYTF.

The chain joins TRBV6-5 to TRBJ1-6; TRBD1 agrees at 11 bases. The CDR3 has 15 residues. CDR1 and CDR2 (germline): MNHEY, SVGAGI. J gave up 9 bases and V 7 bases, and 8 bases lay outside the gene matches. The CDR3: CASTRSGTGGSPLHF. As DNA, the CDR3 is TGTGCCAGCACTAGGTCCGGGACAGGGGGTTCACCCCTCCACTTT.

The J gene is TRBJ2-1, the V gene TRBV4-2; the D gene is possibly TRBD2 (6 bases). Germline V lookup: CDR1 LGHNA, CDR2 YNFKEQ. The CDR3 length is 17 residues. V was clipped by 2 bases and J by 2 bases, with 16 bases between them. DNA for the CDR3: TGTGCCAGCAGCCAACATTTAGCGGCGCGCGCCTACAATGAGCAGTTCTTC. Its translation is CASSQHLAARAYNEQFF.

This chain joins TRBV5-1 and TRBJ2-2; 7 bases line up with TRBD2. V dropped 1 base and J dropped 4; count of bases not matched to a gene: 4. The germline V gene encodes CDR1 SGHRS and CDR2 YFSETQ. The CDR3 extends over 15 amino acids. CDR3 DNA: TGCGCCAGCAGCTTGTCCGGGGGGAGCACCGGGGAGCTGTTTTTT. This encodes CASSLSGGSTGELFF. Supplemented by reference TRBV5-1 and TRBJ2-2, the full variable domain reads KAGVTQTPRYLIKTRGQQVTLSCSPISGHRSVSWYQQTPGQGLQFLFEYFSETQRNKGNFPGRFSGRQFSNSRSEMNVSTLELGDSALYLCASSLSGGSTGELFFGEGSRLTVL.

V is TRBV7-2 and J is TRBJ2-5, with 15 bases matching TRBD2. The length of the CDR3 is 17 residues. Germline CDR1 and CDR2: SGHTA and FQGNSA. Germline trimming cut 4 bases from V and 5 bases from J; bases unmatched to any gene: 8. The CDR3 region is CASSSGLAGGRAETQYF. CDR3 DNA sequence: TGTGCCAGCAGCTCCGGACTAGCGGGGGGGCGAGCGGAGACCCAGTACTTC.

The chain combines TRBV3-1 (or the pseudogene TRBV3-2) with TRBJ2-3, with 8 nucleotides matching TRBD1. The J segment lost 1 base and the V segment lost 4 bases, leaving 1 base of the junction unmatched. This CDR3 region has 14 residues. The germline CDR1 and CDR2 sequences are LGHDT and YNNKEL (reference sequence). The CDR3 loop is CASSRDRRTDTQYF. CDR3 nucleotide sequence: TGTGCCAGCAGCCGGGACAGGCGCACAGATACGCAGTATTTT.

The chain links TRBV7-9 to TRBJ2-7; 8 nucleotides line up with TRBD2. Germline CDR1 is SEHNR and CDR2 is FQNEAQ (reference sequence). The V and J ends lost 4 bases and 2 bases, in that order; junction bases with no gene match: 7. The CDR3 runs to 15 residues. The CDR3 DNA sequence: TGTGCCAGCAGCTCCCCGCGGGGGGCACCCTACGAGCAGTACTTC. Encoded protein: CASSSPRGAPYEQYF.

This chain joins TRBV11-1 and TRBJ1-2, with 10 bases aligning to TRBD1. Germline V gene data show CDR1 as SGHAT and CDR2 as FQDESV (reference sequence). The CDR3 is 15 amino acids. After removal of 5 bases from V and 4 bases from J, the junction contained 7 bases not matched to a gene. The CDR3: CASSQGQGKTYGYTF. DNA of the CDR3: TGTGCCAGCAGCCAGGGACAGGGGAAAACCTATGGCTACACCTTC.

V usage is TRBV4-3 and J usage is TRBJ1-2; 7 nucleotides match TRBD1. CDR3 length: 15 amino acids. Germline CDR1 is LGHNA and CDR2 is YSLEER. J gave up 4 bases and V 1 base, and 6 bases lay outside the gene matches. This CDR3 is CASSQGGGDGYGYTF. For the CDR3, the DNA is TGCGCCAGCAGCCAAGGAGGGGGCGACGGCTATGGCTACACCTTC.

V usage is TRBV19 and J usage is TRBJ2-1; D perhaps matches TRBD2 (6 bases). V lost 3 bases and J 2 bases, leaving 11 bases between the germline ends. The V gene's germline CDR1 is LNHDA and CDR2 SQIVND (reference sequence). The length of the CDR3 is 15 residues. CDR3: CASSIWLAAYNEQFF. For the CDR3, the DNA is TGTGCCAGTAGTATCTGGTTAGCGGCCTACAATGAGCAGTTCTTC.

The chain links TRBV4-3 to TRBJ2-7; tentatively, D is TRBD2 (6 bases). CDR3 length equals 13 residues. V lost 1 base, J lost 7 bases, and 11 bases lay in between. The germline CDR1 and CDR2 sequences are LGHNA and YSLEER. CDR3 region: CASSQGAGREQYF. CDR3 coding DNA: TGCGCCAGCAGCCAAGGCGCGGGGCGGGAGCAGTACTTC.

To note about this clone: Additional DNA sequences in this sample encode the identical CDR3. The CDR3 DNA reads as TGTGCCAGCTCCCCTAGGACAGCCACGAACACTGAAGCTTTCTTT. This translates into CASSPRTATNTEAFF. The chain combines TRBV18 with TRBJ1-1, with D perhaps matching TRBD1 (6 bases). Looked up from germline, CDR1 is KGHSH and CDR2 is LQKENI. The CDR3 contains 15 residues. The germline V and J ends were trimmed by 6 bases and 1 base, with 15 bases remaining between them.

V and J are TRBV7-9 and TRBJ1-1; D not resolved. Germline CDR1 reads SEHNR; CDR2 reads FQNEAQ (reference sequence). This CDR3 has 14 residues. V gave up 6 bases and J gave up 4 bases, with 15 bases separating them. In nucleotides, the CDR3 is TGTGCCAGCAGTCCCTTAGCCCTGGGCACTGAAGCTTTCTTT. Amino acid sequence: CASSPLALGTEAFF.

This clone was detected only once. CDR3 in DNA: TGTGCCAGCAGCAACATACAGGTCCGGGTCAATGAGCAGTTCTTC. This encodes CASSNIQVRVNEQFF. J is TRBJ2-1 and V is TRBV21-1; TRBD1, as called in the table, went unchecked against the DNA. TRBV21-1 constitutes a pseudogene. There are 15 residues in the CDR3.

This chain joins TRBV30 and TRBJ1-2; no definite D call. The CDR3 covers 13 residues. The V and J ends lost 0 bases and 5 bases respectively, with 10 bases between them. Looked up from germline, CDR1 is GTSNPN and CDR2 is SVGIG (reference sequence). Here the CDR3 reads CAWSVGSNYGYTF. In DNA, the CDR3 is TGTGCCTGGAGTGTAGGGAGTAATTATGGCTACACCTTC.

V and J are TRBV30 and TRBJ1-6; tentatively, D is TRBD1 (6 bases). Germline V lookup: CDR1 GTSNPN, CDR2 SVGIG (reference sequence). The length of the CDR3 is 20 residues. V gave up 6 bases and J gave up 0 bases, with 27 bases separating them. The CDR3 loop is CACPRVSGARRSSYNSPLHF. The DNA for the CDR3 is TGTGCCTGCCCTAGGGTTTCAGGGGCTAGGCGGAGCTCCTATAATTCACCCCTCCACTTT. Full variable domain (rest looked up from reference TRBV30 and TRBJ1-6): SQTIHQWPATLVQPVGSPLSLECTVEGTSNPNLYWYRQAAGRGLQLLFYSVGIGQISSEVPQNLSASRPQDRQFILSSKKLLLSDSGFYLCACPRVSGARRSSYNSPLHFGNGTRLTVT.

This chain uses TRBV7-2 with TRBJ2-5, with a weak D call TRBD1 (6 bases). Trimming took 5 bases from V and 0 from J, leaving 13 bases between them. Germline CDR1 and CDR2: SGHTA and FQGNSA. The CDR3 has 15 residues. The CDR3 sequence is CASSPTTGYQETQYF. CDR3 sequence (DNA): TGTGCCAGCAGCCCTACAACAGGGTACCAAGAGACCCAGTACTTC.

The chain combines TRBV2 with TRBJ2-3; 15 bases are a match to TRBD2. Germline lookup yields CDR1 SNHLY and CDR2 FYNNEI. This CDR3 has 14 amino acids. Trimming took 8 bases from V and 4 from J; bases not matched to a gene: 1. This CDR3 reads CASRTSGGADTQYF. In DNA, the CDR3 is TGTGCCAGCCGGACTAGCGGGGGGGCAGATACGCAGTATTTT. Looking up the rest from reference TRBV2 and TRBJ2-3 gives the full variable domain: EPEVTQTPSHQVTQMGQEVILRCVPISNHLYFYWYRQILGQKVEFLVSFYNNEISEKSEIFDDQFSVERPDGSNFTLKIRSTKLEDSAMYFCASRTSGGADTQYFGPGTRLTVL.

A word on this clone: The sample holds other DNA sequences that translate to the same CDR3. The chain joins TRBV4-3 to TRBJ2-5, with 13 positions matching TRBD2. Germline assignment: CDR1 LGHNA and CDR2 YSLEER. The length of the CDR3 is 16 residues. Trimming took 5 bases from V and 3 from J; bases not matched to a gene: 6. The CDR3 reads CASSNRLAGGEETQYF. For the CDR3, the DNA is TGCGCCAGCAGCAACCGACTAGCGGGGGGTGAAGAGACCCAGTACTTC.

The V gene is TRBV6-5, the J gene TRBJ2-2; the D gene is possibly TRBD2 (6 bases). CDR1 and CDR2 (germline): MNHEY, SVGAGI. The CDR3 is 14 amino acids. Trimming took off 4 bases at V and 1 base at J, with 7 bases between the two ends. In DNA, the CDR3 is TGTGCCAGCAGTTGGGGGGTGAACACCGGGGAGCTGTTTTTT. It yields the protein CASSWGVNTGELFF.

This clone came up a few times. V gene TRBV19 combines with J gene TRBJ1-1; D might be TRBD1 (6 bases). Trimming left V 2 bases short and J 0 bases short, with 16 bases between. The CDR3 is 17 amino acids. The germline CDR1 and CDR2 sequences are LNHDA and SQIVND (reference sequence). The DNA for the CDR3 is TGTGCCAGTAGTATAAATGGGCTTGGGACATTGAACACTGAAGCTTTCTTT. This gives the protein CASSINGLGTLNTEAFF.

The V gene is TRBV6-2 or TRBV6-3, the J gene TRBJ2-7; 7 bases map to TRBD2. The CDR3 loop spans 14 amino acids. J was trimmed by 5 bases and V by 5 bases; bases with no gene match: 9. In germline, CDR1 is MNHEY, CDR2 SVGEGT. The CDR3, as DNA: TGTGCCAGCAGTCCCCGGGGTGCGGGGGACGAGCAGTACTTC. Translating gives CASSPRGAGDEQYF.

The V and J genes are TRBV5-1 and TRBJ2-2; D is possibly TRBD1 (5 bases). Trimming removed 4 bases at V and 3 bases at J, with 10 bases between. CDR1 is SGHRS and CDR2 is YFSETQ in the germline V gene. This CDR3 has 14 residues. The CDR3 DNA reads TGCGCCAGCAGCGTAATAGGGGACACCGGGGAGCTGTTTTTT. Protein product: CASSVIGDTGELFF.

The V call is TRBV7-9, the J call TRBJ2-7, with D perhaps TRBD1 (5 bases). Germline CDR1 and CDR2: SEHNR and FQNEAQ (reference sequence). The ends were cut back, 3 bases at V and 5 bases at J, with 11 bases in the middle. This CDR3 spans 13 amino acids. The CDR3 DNA is TGTGCCAGCAGCTTGGCCCCAGGGCACGAGCAGTACTTC. This codes for CASSLAPGHEQYF. Drawing the rest from reference TRBV7-9 and TRBJ2-7, the complete variable domain is DTGVSQNPRHKITKRGQNVTFRCDPISEHNRLYWYRQTLGQGPEFLTYFQNEAQLEKSRLLSDRFSAERPKGSFSTLEIQRTEQGDSAMYLCASSLAPGHEQYFGPGTRLTVT.

This chain uses TRBV6-5 with TRBJ1-1, with 9 positions matching TRBD1. This CDR3 region has 15 residues. V trimming: 7 bases; J trimming: 4 bases; junction bases outside the gene matches: 10. Per germline, CDR1 MNHEY and CDR2 SVGAGI. The CDR3 is CASTRTGDVVTEAFF. CDR3 sequence (DNA): TGTGCCAGCACTCGGACAGGGGATGTGGTCACTGAAGCTTTCTTT.